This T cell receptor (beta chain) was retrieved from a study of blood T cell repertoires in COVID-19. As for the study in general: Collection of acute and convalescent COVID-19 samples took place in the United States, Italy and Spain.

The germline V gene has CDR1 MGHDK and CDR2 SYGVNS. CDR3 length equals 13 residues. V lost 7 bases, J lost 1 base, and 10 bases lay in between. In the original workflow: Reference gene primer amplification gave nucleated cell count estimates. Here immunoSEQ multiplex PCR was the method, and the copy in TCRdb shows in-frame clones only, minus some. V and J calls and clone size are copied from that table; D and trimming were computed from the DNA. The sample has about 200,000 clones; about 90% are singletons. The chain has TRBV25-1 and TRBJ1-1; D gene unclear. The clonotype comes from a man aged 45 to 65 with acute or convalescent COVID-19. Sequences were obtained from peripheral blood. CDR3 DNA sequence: TGTGCCAGCACCGAACAGCAGAACACTGAAGCTTTCTTT. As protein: CASTEQQNTEAFF.